Listed here are 28 T cell receptor beta chains from one sample, sequenced in a study of CD8+ T cells in alopecia areata. The treatment was: oral pan-JAK inhibitor, 5-10 mg twice daily. It was cDNA, reverse transcribed from extracted RNA, that served as the sequencing template. Generated by immunoSEQ multiplex PCR, the TCRdb table keeps only in-frame clones and is missing some. The repertoire has about 200,000 clones, 30% to 40% of them found once; the top ten carry more than 0.4%. Sequencing was performed on CD4+ T cells sorted from blood, taken between weeks 30 and 35, from a patient treated with tofacitinib. The receptors stem from a human donor with alopecia areata.

This clone was seen a few times. V is TRBV6-5 and J is TRBJ1-1; 7 bases are shared with TRBD1. V trimming: 7 bases; J trimming: 4 bases; junction bases outside the gene matches: 9. Germline CDR1 and CDR2: MNHEY and SVGAGI. The CDR3 runs 14 residues. Written as DNA, the CDR3 is TGTGCCAGCACTAAGACAGGGCGGGGCACTGAAGCTTTCTTT. Its translation: CASTKTGRGTEAFF.

As DNA, the CDR3 is TGCAGTGCGCCGAATGTAAATGAAGCTTTCTTT. It specifies CSAPNVNEAFF. V gene TRBV20-1 combines with J gene TRBJ1-1; D is uncertain. The CDR3 totals 11 residues. The germline gives CDR1 DFQATT, CDR2 SNEGSKA (reference sequence). Trimming removed 6 bases from V and 7 bases from J, with 12 bases in between.

The V and J genes are TRBV5-6 and TRBJ1-2; D not resolved. Trimming pared 4 bases from V and 6 bases from J, leaving 13 bases between. There are 13 residues in the CDR3. CDR1 is SGHDT and CDR2 is YYEEEE in the germline V gene. The CDR3 DNA reads TGTGCCAGCAGCCCCGGTCCGGGGAATGGCTACACCTTC. It specifies CASSPGPGNGYTF.

This clone came up a few times. The rearrangement joins TRBV29-1 to TRBJ2-1, with TRBD2 identical over 12 bases. The V gene end was trimmed by 7 bases and the J gene end by 14 bases; junction bases not matched to a gene: 15. CDR1 is SQVTM, CDR2 ANQGSEA, per germline. The CDR3 totals 14 residues. The CDR3 reads CSAHRVLAGGREFF. The CDR3 coding sequence is TGCAGCGCCCATCGGGTCCTAGCGGGGGGGCGAGAGTTCTTC.

The rearrangement links TRBV2 to TRBJ2-4, with D possibly matching TRBD2 (5 bases). Germline lookup yields CDR1 SNHLY and CDR2 FYNNEI. CDR3 length: 16 residues. V was clipped by 1 base and J by 1 base, with 11 bases between them. The CDR3: CASSEGNRGAKNIQYF. The CDR3 nucleotides are TGTGCCAGCAGTGAAGGCAACCGCGGGGCCAAAAACATTCAGTACTTC.

The V call is TRBV5-6, the J call TRBJ2-2; tentative D call: TRBD2 (6 bases). The CDR3 contains 15 residues. Trimming took off 1 base at V and 4 bases at J, with 11 bases between the two ends. From germline, CDR1 is SGHDT and CDR2 YYEEEE. In nucleotides, the CDR3 is TGTGCCAGCAGCTTGTGGGGACTCGTCACCGGGGAGCTGTTTTTT. This sequence encodes CASSLWGLVTGELFF.

The chain recombines TRBV5-1 with TRBJ2-1, with 9 bases fitting TRBD1. V dropped 3 bases and J dropped 6; count of bases not matched to a gene: 7. The germline V gene encodes CDR1 SGHRS and CDR2 YFSETQ. The length of the CDR3 is 15 residues. The CDR3 DNA reads TGCGCCAGCAGCTCGGGACAGGGTATGGGCAATGAGCAGTTCTTC. This gives the protein CASSSGQGMGNEQFF.

This sequence joins TRBV7-9 and TRBJ2-7; the D gene is possibly TRBD2 (5 bases). Germline loops: CDR1 SEHNR, CDR2 FQNEAQ (reference sequence). The CDR3 totals 16 residues. V shed 0 bases and J shed 4 bases, with 16 bases lying between them. In DNA, the CDR3 is TGTGCCAGCAGCTTAGCCGGACGGACTCTCTTTTACGAGCAGTACTTC. Protein: CASSLAGRTLFYEQYF. Full variable domain (remainder filled in from reference TRBV7-9 and TRBJ2-7): DTGVSQNPRHKITKRGQNVTFRCDPISEHNRLYWYRQTLGQGPEFLTYFQNEAQLEKSRLLSDRFSAERPKGSFSTLEIQRTEQGDSAMYLCASSLAGRTLFYEQYFGPGTRLTVT.

This clone was seen more than once but under ten times. The rearrangement uses TRBV5-1 and TRBJ2-7; tentatively, D is TRBD2 (5 bases). V lost 3 bases and J 0 bases, leaving 13 bases between the germline ends. The germline V gene encodes CDR1 SGHRS and CDR2 YFSETQ. The CDR3 consists of 15 residues. The CDR3 is CASSSAGVLSYEQYF. For the CDR3, the DNA is TGCGCCAGCAGCTCGGCCGGGGTTCTCTCCTACGAGCAGTACTTC.

The chain has TRBV29-1 and TRBJ1-1; D perhaps matches TRBD1 (6 bases). Germline CDR1 and CDR2: SQVTM and ANQGSEA. This CDR3 spans 12 amino acids. Trimming pared 5 bases from V and 3 bases from J, leaving 10 bases between. Here the CDR3 reads CSVYRDHTEAFF. CDR3 in DNA: TGCAGCGTTTACAGGGACCACACTGAAGCTTTCTTT.

V gene TRBV15 combines with J gene TRBJ2-3; D is ambiguous. From germline, CDR1 is LNHNV and CDR2 YYDKDF (reference sequence). V shed 0 bases and J shed 3 bases, with 10 bases lying between them. This CDR3 has 15 amino acids. CDR3 DNA sequence: TGTGCCACCAGCAGAGATCCGGGTAATACAGATACGCAGTATTTT. Translation: CATSRDPGNTDTQYF. Full variable domain (outside the CDR3, taken from reference TRBV15 and TRBJ2-3): DAMVIQNPRYQVTQFGKPVTLSCSQTLNHNVMYWYQQKSSQAPKLLFHYYDKDFNNEADTPDNFQSRRPNTSFCFLDIRSPGLGDTAMYLCATSRDPGNTDTQYFGPGTRLTVL.

The V gene is TRBV29-1, the J gene TRBJ2-3; TRBD1 matches 9 bases. The CDR3 extends over 13 amino acids. Trimming at V came to 6 bases and at J to 5 bases, leaving 6 bases not matched to a gene. CDR1 is SQVTM and CDR2 is ANQGSEA in the germline V gene. DNA of the CDR3: TGCAGCGTCCACAGGGGGCCGGAAGATACGCAGTATTTT. Protein product: CSVHRGPEDTQYF.

This chain connects TRBV2 to TRBJ2-2, with a weak D call TRBD2 (5 bases). Germline V gene sequence: CDR1 SNHLY, CDR2 FYNNEI. This CDR3 is 16 amino acids long. V dropped 1 base and J dropped 7 bases, with 16 bases sitting between them. DNA for the CDR3: TGTGCCAGCAGTGAAGGGAGGACCCAGGTGCACGGGGAGCTGTTTTTT. It yields the protein CASSEGRTQVHGELFF.

The chain is built from TRBV11-2 and TRBJ2-7; maybe TRBD1 (6 bases). Trimming pared 5 bases from V and 1 base from J, leaving 18 bases between. Germline V gives CDR1 SGHAT, CDR2 FQNNGV. This CDR3 has 16 residues. CDR3 sequence reads: CASSGWTAKTSYEQYF. DNA of the CDR3: TGTGCCAGCAGCGGGTGGACAGCGAAGACTTCCTACGAGCAGTACTTC.

V usage is TRBV5-1 and J usage is TRBJ1-2; D is unresolved. Trimming took off 0 bases at V and 2 bases at J, with 2 bases between the two ends. The V gene's germline CDR1 is SGHRS and CDR2 YFSETQ. This CDR3 is built from 12 residues. The CDR3 protein is CASSLENYGYTF. As DNA, the CDR3 is TGCGCCAGCAGCTTGGAGAACTATGGCTACACCTTC.

The chain employs TRBV30 and TRBJ2-7; unclear D gene. The V and J ends lost 0 bases and 2 bases respectively, with 8 bases between them. The CDR3 consists of 13 residues. Germline CDR1 is GTSNPN and CDR2 is SVGIG (reference sequence). The CDR3 sequence is CAWSVRAPYEQYF. CDR3 bases: TGTGCCTGGAGTGTACGAGCCCCCTACGAGCAGTACTTC.

This clone was detected only a few times. This chain uses TRBV29-1 with TRBJ2-3; D is possibly TRBD1 (5 bases). Deletions cut 4 bases from V and 2 bases from J, with 7 bases between. This CDR3 is 12 amino acids long. The germline V gene encodes CDR1 SQVTM and CDR2 ANQGSEA. DNA for the CDR3: TGCAGCGTTGGCAGGGACACAGATACGCAGTATTTT. It encodes CSVGRDTDTQYF.

The V gene is TRBV5-5, the J gene TRBJ2-2; 7 bases map to TRBD1. V shed 5 bases, J shed 1 base, and the junction held 8 bases outside the gene matches. Germline V lookup: CDR1 SGHKS, CDR2 YYEKEE (reference sequence). The CDR3 has 16 residues. CDR3 nucleotides: TGTGCCAGCAGATCCCCCTACAGGGGGAACACCGGGGAGCTGTTTTTT. This translates into CASRSPYRGNTGELFF. The variable domain in full, with the rest retrieved from reference TRBV5-5 and TRBJ2-2, is DAGVTQSPTHLIKTRGQQVTLRCSPISGHKSVSWYQQVLGQGPQFIFQYYEKEERGRGNFPDRFSARQFPNYSSELNVNALLLGDSALYLCASRSPYRGNTGELFFGEGSRLTVL.

This clone was found a few times. V gene TRBV4-1 combines with J gene TRBJ2-1; TRBD2 matches at 12 bases. This CDR3 has 20 residues. The germline gives CDR1 MGHRA, CDR2 YSYEKL. The V and J ends lost 1 base and 1 base, in that order; junction bases with no gene match: 11. CDR3 DNA: TGCGCCAGCAGCCAAGCTCCGGGACTAGCGGGCCTCAAATCCTACAATGAGCAGTTCTTC. Its protein product is CASSQAPGLAGLKSYNEQFF.

V usage is TRBV30 and J usage is TRBJ1-5, with a possible D match to TRBD1 (6 bases). This CDR3 is built from 16 residues. Germline V gene lookup returns CDR1 GTSNPN and CDR2 SVGIG (reference sequence). V lost 4 bases to trimming and J lost 5 bases, with 21 bases between them. The CDR3 DNA sequence: TGTGCCTGGACTAGGAAGGGCAGGGGCTTCGATCAGCCCCAGCATTTT. It is translated as CAWTRKGRGFDQPQHF. The variable domain in full, with the rest retrieved from reference TRBV30 and TRBJ1-5, is SQTIHQWPATLVQPVGSPLSLECTVEGTSNPNLYWYRQAAGRGLQLLFYSVGIGQISSEVPQNLSASRPQDRQFILSSKKLLLSDSGFYLCAWTRKGRGFDQPQHFGDGTRLSIL.

This clone was seen a handful of times. The chain recombines TRBV28 with TRBJ2-7; possibly TRBD2 for D (5 bases). Deletions cut 4 bases from V and 9 bases from J, with 13 bases between. Germline CDR1 is MDHEN and CDR2 is SYDVKM. The CDR3 runs 12 residues. In DNA form, the CDR3 reads TGTGCCAGCAGTTCCGCCCTCGGGGTGCAGTACTTC. Residues: CASSSALGVQYF. Using reference TRBV28 and TRBJ2-7 for the parts outside the CDR3, the full variable domain is DVKVTQSSRYLVKRTGEKVFLECVQDMDHENMFWYRQDPGLGLRLIYFSYDVKMKEKGDIPEGYSVSREKKERFSLILESASTNQTSMYLCASSSALGVQYFGPGTRLTVT.

The chain links TRBV30 to TRBJ2-1; TRBD1 might be the D (5 bases). The V gene's germline CDR1 is GTSNPN and CDR2 SVGIG (reference sequence). The V end was cut by 4 bases, the J end by 3 bases, with 16 bases between. The CDR3 sequence is 15 residues long. The CDR3 sequence: CAWTVGAIGYNEQFF. CDR3 nucleotide sequence: TGTGCCTGGACGGTAGGGGCGATAGGCTACAATGAGCAGTTCTTC.

This clone was observed a handful of times. CDR3 DNA sequence: TGCAGCGTTGGGCCAGGGGCCACGGCAGCTGAAGCTTTCTTT. Translated: CSVGPGATAAEAFF. The chain recombines TRBV29-1 with TRBJ1-1; TRBD1 might be the D (6 bases). V lost 4 bases and J lost 6, with 18 bases in between. CDR1 is SQVTM and CDR2 is ANQGSEA in the germline V gene. The CDR3 is 14 residues long.

The chain couples TRBV5-1 to TRBJ1-2; possibly TRBD1 for D (6 bases). Trimming took off 3 bases at V and 4 bases at J, with 19 bases between the two ends. The germline V gene has CDR1 SGHRS and CDR2 YFSETQ. This CDR3 has 16 amino acids. This CDR3 reads CASSWAETGPPYGYTF. The CDR3, as DNA: TGCGCCAGCAGCTGGGCTGAAACAGGGCCTCCCTATGGCTACACCTTC.

J is TRBJ1-1 and V is TRBV29-1; 9 bases match TRBD1. Germline-derived CDR1 and CDR2 are SQVTM and ANQGSEA. This CDR3 is 13 amino acids long. The ends lost 6 bases at V and 5 bases at J; junction bases unmatched: 7. The CDR3 region is CSVTQGAGTEAFF. The DNA for the CDR3 is TGCAGCGTAACACAGGGGGCTGGTACTGAAGCTTTCTTT.

V gene TRBV7-9 combines with J gene TRBJ2-2; tentative D call: TRBD1 (5 bases). This CDR3 contains 13 residues. V shed 4 bases and J shed 7 bases, with 10 bases lying between them. Germline CDR1 is SEHNR and CDR2 is FQNEAQ (reference sequence). This CDR3 is CASSSRTYGELFF. CDR3 DNA: TGTGCCAGCAGCTCCCGGACATACGGGGAGCTGTTTTTT.

CDR3: CASSPPVGGPSYEQYF. The CDR3 DNA sequence: TGTGCCAGCTCACCACCTGTGGGAGGGCCTTCCTACGAGCAGTACTTC. V is TRBV18 and J is TRBJ2-7; TRBD2 matches 7 bases. V gave up 0 bases and J gave up 1 base; unmatched junction bases: 6. There are 16 residues in the CDR3. Germline CDR1 reads KGHSH; CDR2 reads LQKENI.

The gene calls are TRBV2 and TRBJ1-2; D possibly corresponds to TRBD1 (6 bases). The CDR3 consists of 13 residues. Trimming pared 4 bases from V and 10 bases from J, leaving 16 bases between. CDR1 and CDR2 from the germline V gene are SNHLY and FYNNEI. CDR3 nucleotides: TGTGCCAGCAGTGCACAAGACCCAGGGGCCTACACCTTC. Translated: CASSAQDPGAYTF.